The clone carrying this T cell receptor (beta chain) was detected a few times. This sample is part of a study of blood T cells in healthy people across ages. Germline-derived CDR1 and CDR2 are MNHEY and SMNVEV (reference sequence). This CDR3 region has 13 residues. Using a J-beta primer mix together with a sample-barcoded 5' primer, a second PCR was run for roughly 6 to 12 cycles. The template-switch adaptor, which had 12 random nucleotides, put a tag on each cDNA molecule. TCRdb ran MiXCR on the 5' RACE reads and lists one entry per CDR3 protein. The sample carries fewer than 2 million distinct CDR3 sequences, approximately 39% recorded once. Sample donors were healthy Caucasian individuals that came from Russia, aged 6 to 90. Samples each yielded at least 5.5 micrograms of total RNA.

The chain uses TRBV27 and TRBJ2-4; a possible D gene is TRBD2 (5 bases). With the DNA end fitting TRBJ2-7 better, the J assignment may be wrong. The clonotype comes from a human donor in good health. The sample comprised blood. For the CDR3, the DNA is TGTGCCAGCAGACCCGAGGGAGACTACGAGCAGTACTTC. Residues: CASRPEGDYEQYF.